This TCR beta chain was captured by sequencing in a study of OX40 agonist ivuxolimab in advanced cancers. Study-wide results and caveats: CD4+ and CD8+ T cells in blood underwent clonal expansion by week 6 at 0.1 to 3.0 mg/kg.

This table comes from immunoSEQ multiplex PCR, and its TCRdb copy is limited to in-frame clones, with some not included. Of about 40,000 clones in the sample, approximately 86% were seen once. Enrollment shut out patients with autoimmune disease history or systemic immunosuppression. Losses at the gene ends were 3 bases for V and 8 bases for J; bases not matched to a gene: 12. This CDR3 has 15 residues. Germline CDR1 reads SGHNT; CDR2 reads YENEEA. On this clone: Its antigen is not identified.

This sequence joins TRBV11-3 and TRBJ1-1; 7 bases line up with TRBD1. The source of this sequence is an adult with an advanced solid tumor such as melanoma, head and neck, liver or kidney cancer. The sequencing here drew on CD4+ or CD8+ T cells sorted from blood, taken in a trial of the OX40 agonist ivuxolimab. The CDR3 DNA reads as TGTGCCAGCAGCTTCAGGGGGAGAGGGATGGCCGAAGCTTTCTTT. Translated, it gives CASSFRGRGMAEAFF.